These 10 T cell receptor beta chains were sequenced from one sample in a study of shared clonotypes between healthy human individuals. Assay used: immunoSEQ multiplex PCR; TCRdb lists only in-frame clones, some missing. Among under 1,100,000 clones, 75% to 85% were seen once, and the ten largest hold 0.5% to 0.65%. Input material: memory CD4+ T cells from PBMCs. Subset noted: CD45RA-negative fraction. Every receptor here comes from a man between 18 and 29 years old in good health. Some clones in this sample may be carry-over from other donors' samples.

J is TRBJ1-2 and V is TRBV14; possibly TRBD1 for D (5 bases). Germline V gene data show CDR1 as SGHDN and CDR2 as FVKESK. The CDR3 extends over 13 amino acids. The V and J ends lost 8 bases and 4 bases respectively, with 14 bases between them. As DNA, the CDR3 is TGTGCCAGCTTTCCGGGGCAGCTCTATGGCTACACCTTC. Encoded protein: CASFPGQLYGYTF.

The chain joins TRBV29-1 to TRBJ2-2, with D tentatively TRBD2 (6 bases). Trimming took off 7 bases at V and 0 bases at J, with 9 bases between the two ends. CDR1 SQVTM and CDR2 ANQGSEA come from the germline V gene. This CDR3 spans 13 amino acids. The CDR3 region is CSGGLPNTGELFF. In nucleotides, the CDR3 is TGCAGCGGGGGACTCCCGAACACCGGGGAGCTGTTTTTT.

This clone was seen many times. This chain joins TRBV12-2 and TRBJ1-5. TRBV12-2 is deemed a pseudogene. The CDR3 spans 15 residues. The CDR3 DNA is TGTGCAAGTCGCTTAGAGGAGGGCCGCAATCAGCCCCAGCATTTT. This sequence encodes CASRLEEGRNQPQHF.

J is TRBJ2-2 and V is TRBV5-1; no definite D call. Between the trimmed V and J ends, which lost 0 bases and 6 bases, there was a span of 12 bases. In germline, CDR1 is SGHRS, CDR2 YFSETQ. The CDR3 length is 15 residues. CDR3 region: CASSLDVTRPGELFF. Here the CDR3 DNA reads TGCGCCAGCAGCTTGGACGTGACCCGACCCGGGGAGCTGTTTTTT.

In its sample, this clone was seen many times. The rearrangement uses TRBV7-2 and TRBJ2-4; D may be TRBD1 or TRBD2 (5 bases each). Germline V lookup: CDR1 SGHTA, CDR2 FQGNSA. The CDR3 runs 13 residues. V was clipped by 10 bases and J by 3 bases, with 13 bases between them. The CDR3 region has the DNA TGTGCCACGAGAGGGGCGAACAAAAACATTCAGTACTTC. Protein sequence: CATRGANKNIQYF.

The rearrangement joins TRBV30 to TRBJ1-1, with D tentatively TRBD1 (5 bases). Trimming pared 2 bases from V and 6 bases from J, leaving 13 bases between. There are 13 residues in the CDR3. Germline CDR1 is GTSNPN and CDR2 is SVGIG (reference sequence). CDR3 in DNA: TGTGCCTGGAGTCCCCAGGGAGGGCCTGAAGCTTTCTTT. Translated, it gives CAWSPQGGPEAFF.

J is TRBJ1-4 and V is TRBV5-1; D is perhaps TRBD1 (5 bases). The CDR3 consists of 17 residues. Germline CDR1 is SGHRS and CDR2 is YFSETQ. The ends were cut back, 0 bases at V and 0 bases at J, with 12 bases in the middle. The CDR3 reads CASSLGGRPSTNEKLFF. The DNA for the CDR3 is TGCGCCAGCAGCTTGGGGGGCAGGCCCTCAACTAATGAAAAACTGTTTTTT.

The chain combines TRBV5-4 with TRBJ2-7; 8 nucleotides align to TRBD1. CDR1 is SGHNT, CDR2 YYREEE, per germline (reference sequence). The CDR3 is 18 amino acids. The J segment lost 3 bases and the V segment lost 4 bases, leaving 18 bases of the junction unmatched. The CDR3 sequence is CASSLGQGRSSLYYEQYF. The CDR3 bases are TGTGCCAGCAGCCTCGGACAGGGTCGGTCCTCTCTATACTACGAGCAGTACTTC.

The chain has TRBV28 and TRBJ2-7; D gene ambiguous. Germline V lookup: CDR1 MDHEN, CDR2 SYDVKM. V was cut by 1 base and J by 5 bases, with 12 bases left in between. The CDR3 is made up of 14 amino acids. CDR3 nucleotide sequence: TGTGCCAGCAGTTTATTTAAGGGTAAAAACGAGCAGTACTTC. It translates to CASSLFKGKNEQYF. Full variable domain (outside the CDR3, taken from reference TRBV28 and TRBJ2-7): DVKVTQSSRYLVKRTGEKVFLECVQDMDHENMFWYRQDPGLGLRLIYFSYDVKMKEKGDIPEGYSVSREKKERFSLILESASTNQTSMYLCASSLFKGKNEQYFGPGTRLTVT.

The gene calls are TRBV5-1 and TRBJ2-6; no clear D gene. CDR1 is SGHRS, CDR2 YFSETQ, per germline. The CDR3 runs to 14 residues. Trimming took 6 bases from V and 2 from J, leaving 9 bases between them. The CDR3 DNA is TGCGCCAGCACCAGGACGGCTGGGGCCAACGTCCTGACTTTC. Amino acids: CASTRTAGANVLTF.